This entry concerns a single T cell receptor (beta chain). This sample stems from a study of shared clonotypes between healthy human individuals. CDR3 length equals 14 residues. Trimming removed 5 bases from V and 7 bases from J; junction bases left unmatched: 10. Germline assignment: CDR1 SGHRS and CDR2 YFSETQ. The data were produced by immunoSEQ multiplex PCR, yet TCRdb's version contains in-frame clones alone and is incomplete. Of about 2,500,000 clones listed, around nine tenths are singletons. V usage is TRBV5-1 and J usage is TRBJ1-2, with 8 nucleotides matching TRBD1. The sample consisted of naive CD4+ T cells sorted from blood. Subset given: CD45RA+ positively selected. The TCR sequence derives from a man aged 18 to 30 in good health. CDR3 DNA sequence: TGCGCCAGCAGGCCCCTCCAGGGGGCTGGTGGCTACACCTTC. Translated, it gives CASRPLQGAGGYTF.